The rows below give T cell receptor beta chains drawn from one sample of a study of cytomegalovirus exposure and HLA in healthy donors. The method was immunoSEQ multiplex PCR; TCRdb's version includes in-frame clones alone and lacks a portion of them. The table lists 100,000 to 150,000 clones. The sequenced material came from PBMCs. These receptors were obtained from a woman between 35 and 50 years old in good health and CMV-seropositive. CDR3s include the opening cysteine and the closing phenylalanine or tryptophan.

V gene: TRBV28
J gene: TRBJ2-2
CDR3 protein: CASSSLWGTPHPGELFF

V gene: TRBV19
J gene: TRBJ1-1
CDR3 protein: CASSIALFLRTGAEAFF

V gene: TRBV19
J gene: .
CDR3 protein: CASSSVEGQFYEQYF

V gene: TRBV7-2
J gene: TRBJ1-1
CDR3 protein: CASSLAHYTEAFF

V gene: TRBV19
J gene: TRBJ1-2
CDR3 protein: CASRRIEDRASNYGYTF

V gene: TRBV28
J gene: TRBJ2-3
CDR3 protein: CASSSTGGTDTQYF

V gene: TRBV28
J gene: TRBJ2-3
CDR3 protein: CASSFVAGTDTQYF

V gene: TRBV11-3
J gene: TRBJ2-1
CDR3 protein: CASSLETGLANEQFF

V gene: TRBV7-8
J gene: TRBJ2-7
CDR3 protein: CASSLAQGEQYF

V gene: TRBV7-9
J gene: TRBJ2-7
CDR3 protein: CASSPLKLLAGSFYEQYF

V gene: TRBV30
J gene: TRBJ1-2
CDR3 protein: CAWSVPGQGPGYTF

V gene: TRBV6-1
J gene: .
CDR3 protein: CASSRQLAYEQYF

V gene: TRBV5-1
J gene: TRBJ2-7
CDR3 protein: CASSLPGQGQGYEQYF

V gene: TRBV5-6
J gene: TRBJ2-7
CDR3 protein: CASSLPGRHYEQYF

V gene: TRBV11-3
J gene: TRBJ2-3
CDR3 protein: CASSLDGTDTQYF

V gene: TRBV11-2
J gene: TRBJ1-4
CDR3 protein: CASSPGQVYEKLFF

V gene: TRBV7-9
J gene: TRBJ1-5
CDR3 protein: CASSLSQGGQPQHF

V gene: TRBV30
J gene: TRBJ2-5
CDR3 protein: CAWQPTGGWAETQYF

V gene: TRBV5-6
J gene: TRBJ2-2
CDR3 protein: CASSWERSGELFF

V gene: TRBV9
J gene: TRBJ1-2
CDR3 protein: CASSVADRGDYGYTF

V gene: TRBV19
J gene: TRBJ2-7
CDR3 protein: CASSITGLPYEQYF

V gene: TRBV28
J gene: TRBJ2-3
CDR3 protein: CASSLMLPMDTQYF

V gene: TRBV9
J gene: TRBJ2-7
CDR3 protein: CASSPRTSGYEQYF

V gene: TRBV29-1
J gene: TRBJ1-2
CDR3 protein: CSVESGATGYTF

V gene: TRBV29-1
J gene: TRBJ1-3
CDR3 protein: CSVEAGVVGNTIYF

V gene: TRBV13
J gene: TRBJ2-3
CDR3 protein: CASSSGRGSLLQPSTDTQYF

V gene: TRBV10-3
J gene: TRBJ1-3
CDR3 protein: CASGSSGNTIYF

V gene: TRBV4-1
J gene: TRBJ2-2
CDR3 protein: CASSQDPRANTGELFF

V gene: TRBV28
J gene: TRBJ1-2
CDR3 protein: CASSPGQGAYGYTF

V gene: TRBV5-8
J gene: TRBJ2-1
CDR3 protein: CASSFRHGAYNEQFF

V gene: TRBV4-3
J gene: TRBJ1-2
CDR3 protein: CASSQDLRTVIVNYGYTF

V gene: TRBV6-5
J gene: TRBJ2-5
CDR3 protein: CASSFRGTKTQYF

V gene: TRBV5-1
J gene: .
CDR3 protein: CASSHLGQGENEQYF

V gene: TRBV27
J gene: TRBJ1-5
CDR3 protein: CASSAGTGINQPQHF

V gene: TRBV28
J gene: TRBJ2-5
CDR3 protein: CASSPPGSGKETQYF

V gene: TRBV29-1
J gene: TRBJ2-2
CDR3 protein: CSAISTVTSGILNTGELFF

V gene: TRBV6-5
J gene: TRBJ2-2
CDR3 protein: CASSYFLDRYTGELFF

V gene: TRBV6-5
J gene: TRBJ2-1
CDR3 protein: CASRPGTAYNNEQFF

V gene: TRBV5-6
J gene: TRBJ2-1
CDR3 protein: CASSQPGTGSPNEQFF

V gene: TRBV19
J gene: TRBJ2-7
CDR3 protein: CASSSRDSPDYEQYF

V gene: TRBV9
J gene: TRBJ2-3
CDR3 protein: CASSVEAGERDTQYF

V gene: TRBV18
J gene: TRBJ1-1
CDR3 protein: CASSPSFNTEAFF

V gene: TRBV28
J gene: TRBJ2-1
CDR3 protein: CASSLRDRYNEQFF

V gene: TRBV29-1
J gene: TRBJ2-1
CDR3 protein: CSVEDRGYNEQFF

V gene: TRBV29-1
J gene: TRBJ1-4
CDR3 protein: CSVLDGRPGSEKLFF

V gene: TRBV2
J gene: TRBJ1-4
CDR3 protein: CASTLGGQGATNEKLFF

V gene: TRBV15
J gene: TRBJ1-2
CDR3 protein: CATSRSGNRGPFSGYTF

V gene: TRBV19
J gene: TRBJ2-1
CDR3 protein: CASSPDTSGRAQTDRAEQFF

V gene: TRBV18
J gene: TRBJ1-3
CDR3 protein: CASSPLQGSGNTIYF

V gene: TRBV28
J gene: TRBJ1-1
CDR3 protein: CASSSGTGRLGTEAFF

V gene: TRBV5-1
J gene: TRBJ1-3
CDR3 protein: CASSLDSFSGNTIYF

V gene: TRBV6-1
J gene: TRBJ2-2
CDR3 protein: CASSERDRVAAGELFF

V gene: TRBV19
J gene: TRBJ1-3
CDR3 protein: CASSSERGNTIYF

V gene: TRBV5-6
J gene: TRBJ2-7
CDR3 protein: CASSSGGLVTYEQYF